This T cell receptor (beta chain) is from a study of identical twins. The study, taken as a whole, reports: An excess of low generation probability was shown by twin-shared out-of-frame alpha sequences.

Trimming removed 6 bases from V and 4 bases from J; junction bases left unmatched: 10. This CDR3 is built from 15 residues. Germline loops: CDR1 MNHNS, CDR2 SASEGT. This clonotype showed up many times. Its antigen is not known. TCRdb independently ran MiXCR on the 5' RACE reads; one entry per CDR3 protein. The sample consists of 550,000 to 800,000 distinct CDR3 sequences, around 7.4% of them appearing once. In addition, the sample was reused for a study of yellow fever vaccine responses in identical twins.

Sequences were obtained from PBMCs. The V call is TRBV6-1, the J call TRBJ2-3, with 7 bases fitting TRBD2. This TCR was recovered from a woman aged 18-35 years in good health. CDR3 nucleotide sequence: TGTGCCAGCAGCTTCAGCGGGATTACCTCAGATACGCAGTATTTT. It codes for CASSFSGITSDTQYF.